The present entry profiles one T cell receptor (beta chain) with its context. Antigen specificity is unknown. V gave up 2 bases and J gave up 7 bases; unmatched junction bases: 7. The CDR3 has 15 amino acids. The germline gives CDR1 SGDLS, CDR2 YYNGEE. This sample was taken from a study of T cells in Graves' hyperthyroidism and ophthalmopathy. As for the study in general: Initial diagnosis, before any treatment, was when peripheral blood was collected. The study, taken as a whole, reports: The blood repertoire included most of the expanded thyroid clonotypes above 0.001.

Amplified TCR beta CDR3 regions came from RNA transcripts. In the first-round RT-PCR of the TCR CDR3, the HTBI primer set was used. TCRdb fed the multiplex PCR reads into MiXCR, producing one record per CDR3 protein. This sample has 800,000 or so distinct CDR3 sequences, with more than 30% found just once. Aged 18 to 65, the patients had hyperthyroidism that was newly diagnosed and had lasted under 2 months. Diagnoses used clinical symptoms, serum thyroxine and TRAb, thyroid ultrasound and orbital computed tomography. The V gene is TRBV9, the J gene TRBJ1-3; 9 nucleotides align to TRBD1. The sequence was obtained from a man younger than 35 with Graves' hyperthyroidism. Sequencing input: blood. In nucleotides, the CDR3 is TGTGCCAGCAGCGTCGGCAAGACAGGGGGGAACACCATATATTTT. This encodes CASSVGKTGGNTIYF.